Listed here is a single T cell receptor (beta chain). The antigen is undetermined. This specimen comes from a study of T cell responses to AZD1222 COVID-19 vaccine. Study-level findings and limits: Across spike, vaccine-associated CD4 TCRs were found, dominant at 160-218 and 743-854. Donors in the cohort were predominantly white British and more often female, and clonal diversity was possibly underestimated. Baseline testing showed seropositivity in only a handful of AZD1222 recipients.

Profiling relied on immunoSEQ multiplex PCR, and the TCRdb table lists in-frame clones only, not all of them. The profile shows tens of thousands of clones, roughly 90% of them singletons. This CDR3 is 13 amino acids long. The V gene's germline CDR1 is ENHRY and CDR2 SYGVKD. Deletions cut 11 bases from V and 2 bases from J, with 15 bases between. The source is an adult in good health. The specimen was peripheral blood, collected on day 0 of AZD1222 vaccination. V usage is TRBV10-3 and J usage is TRBJ1-1; D unclear. CDR3 residues: CAGRFGVNTEAFF. The CDR3, as DNA: TGTGCCGGCCGTTTTGGCGTCAACACTGAAGCTTTCTTT.